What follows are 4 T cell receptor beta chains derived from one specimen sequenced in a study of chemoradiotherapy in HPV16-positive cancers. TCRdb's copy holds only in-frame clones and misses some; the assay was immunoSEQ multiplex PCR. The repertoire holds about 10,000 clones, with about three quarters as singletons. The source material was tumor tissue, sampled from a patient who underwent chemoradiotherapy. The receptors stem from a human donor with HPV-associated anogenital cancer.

The CDR3 spells CASSLVRAGSQETQYF. For the CDR3, the DNA is TGTGCCAGCAGTCTAGTCCGGGCGGGTTCGCAAGAGACCCAGTACTTC. The V and J genes are TRBV11-2 and TRBJ2-5; TRBD2 might be the D (5 bases). Trimming stripped 6 bases from V and 2 bases from J, with 19 bases between. Germline V lookup: CDR1 SGHAT, CDR2 FQNNGV. The length of the CDR3 is 16 residues.

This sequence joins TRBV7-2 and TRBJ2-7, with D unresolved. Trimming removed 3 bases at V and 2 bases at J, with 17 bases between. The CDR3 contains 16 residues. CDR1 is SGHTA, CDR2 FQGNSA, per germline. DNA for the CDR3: TGTGCCAGCAGCTTTAGTACCGTGCGGCAAACCTACGAGCAGTACTTC. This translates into CASSFSTVRQTYEQYF.

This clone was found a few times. The CDR3 protein is CASSEVGDTEAFF. CDR3 bases: TGTGCCAGCAGTGAAGTGGGAGACACTGAAGCTTTCTTT. The chain recombines TRBV6-1 with TRBJ1-1; D ambiguous. The CDR3 extends over 13 amino acids. Trimming cost V 1 base and J 3 bases, with 6 bases left between them. Germline CDR1 and CDR2: MNHNS and SASEGT.

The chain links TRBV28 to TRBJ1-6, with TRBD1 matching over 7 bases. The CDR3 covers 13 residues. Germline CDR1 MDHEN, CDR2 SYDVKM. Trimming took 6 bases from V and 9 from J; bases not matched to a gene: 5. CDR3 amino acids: CASRGAGGSPLHF. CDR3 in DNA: TGTGCCAGCAGAGGGGCAGGGGGTTCACCCCTCCACTTT.